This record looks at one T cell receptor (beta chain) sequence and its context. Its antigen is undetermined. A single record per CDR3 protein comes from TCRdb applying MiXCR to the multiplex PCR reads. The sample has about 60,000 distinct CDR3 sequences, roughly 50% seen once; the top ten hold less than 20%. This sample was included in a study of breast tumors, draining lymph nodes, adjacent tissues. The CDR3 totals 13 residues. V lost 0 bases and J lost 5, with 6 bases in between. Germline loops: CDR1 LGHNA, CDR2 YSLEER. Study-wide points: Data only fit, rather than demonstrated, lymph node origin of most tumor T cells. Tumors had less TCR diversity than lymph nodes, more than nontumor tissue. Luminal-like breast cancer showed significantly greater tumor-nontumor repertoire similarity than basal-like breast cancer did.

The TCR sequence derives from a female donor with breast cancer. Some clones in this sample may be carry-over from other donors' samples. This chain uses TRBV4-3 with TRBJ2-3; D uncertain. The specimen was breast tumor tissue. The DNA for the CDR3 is TGCGCCAGCAGCCAAGATTTAGGAGATACGCAGTATTTT. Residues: CASSQDLGDTQYF.